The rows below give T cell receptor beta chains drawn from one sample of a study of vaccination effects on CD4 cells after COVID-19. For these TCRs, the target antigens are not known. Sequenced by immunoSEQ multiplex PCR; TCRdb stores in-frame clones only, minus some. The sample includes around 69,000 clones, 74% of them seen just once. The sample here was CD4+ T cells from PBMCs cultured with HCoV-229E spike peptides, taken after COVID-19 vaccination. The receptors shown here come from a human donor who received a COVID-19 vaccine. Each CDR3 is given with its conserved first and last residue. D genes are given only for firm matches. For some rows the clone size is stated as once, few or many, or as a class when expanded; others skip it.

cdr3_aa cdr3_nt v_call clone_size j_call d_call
CASSMTGAAGELFF TGTGCCAGCAGTATGACAGGGGCGGCCGGGGAGCTGTTTTTT TRBV6-5 - TRBJ2-2 TRBD1
CASSLNRGPRGELFF TGTGCCAGCAGTTTAAATAGGGGCCCCCGGGGGGAGCTGTTTTTT TRBV28 - TRBJ2-2 -
CASSEGGTADFLYGYTF TGTGCCAGCAGCGAGGGGGGGACAGCCGATTTCCTCTATGGCTACACCTTC TRBV9 - TRBJ1-2 TRBD1
CASSQQQPTYSRDTQYF TGTGCCAGCAGCCAACAGCAGCCAACATACTCACGAGATACGCAGTATTTT TRBV3-1/TRBV3-2 - TRBJ2-3 -
CASSPRSPGVDTEAFF TGTGCCAGCTCACCGAGGAGCCCAGGGGTAGACACTGAAGCTTTCTTT TRBV18 - TRBJ1-1 -
CASSLQGTVYNEQFF TGTGCCAGCAGTTTACAGGGGACGGTTTACAATGAGCAGTTCTTC TRBV28 - TRBJ2-1 -
CASGQGPMNTEAFF TGTGCCAGCGGACAGGGGCCTATGAACACTGAAGCTTTCTTT TRBV7-2 - TRBJ1-1 TRBD1
CATSDYPVAGGSYNEQFF TGTGCCACCAGTGATTACCCTGTAGCGGGGGGCTCCTACAATGAGCAGTTCTTC TRBV24-1 - TRBJ2-1 TRBD2
CASSFGQGPSGEQFF TGCGCCAGCAGCTTTGGACAGGGGCCAAGCGGTGAGCAGTTCTTC TRBV5-1 - TRBJ2-1 TRBD1
CASSNRGAETQYF TGTGCCAGCAGCAACAGGGGAGCAGAGACCCAGTACTTC TRBV14 - TRBJ2-5 TRBD1
CASSPSASGGPAGELFF TGTGCCAGCTCACCCTCGGCGAGCGGGGGGCCAGCCGGGGAGCTGTTTTTT TRBV18 - TRBJ2-2 TRBD2
CASSRHGQGAVGYTF TGTGCCAGTAGTCGACATGGACAGGGGGCTGTCGGCTACACCTTC TRBV19 - TRBJ1-2 TRBD1
CASRSVLYNSPLHF TGCGCCAGCAGATCCGTTCTCTATAATTCACCCCTCCACTTT TRBV10-2 - TRBJ1-6 -
CAWSVGGSNTEAFF TGTGCCTGGAGTGTCGGGGGTTCAAACACTGAAGCTTTCTTT TRBV30 - TRBJ1-1 -
CASSFGNRELDSPLHF TGCGCCAGCAGCTTTGGAAACAGGGAATTAGATTCACCCCTCCACTTT TRBV5-1 - TRBJ1-6 -
CASSVVGNTGELFF TGTGCCAGCAGCGTAGTAGGGAACACCGGGGAGCTGTTTTTT TRBV9 - TRBJ2-2 -
CASSRDPLHF TGTGCCAGCAGCAGGGACCCCCTCCACTTT TRBV21-1 few TRBJ1-6 -
CASSQVRAPSTDSPLHF TGCGCCAGCAGCCAAGTCAGGGCCCCAAGTACGGATTCACCCCTCCACTTT TRBV4-1 once TRBJ1-6 -